This record covers a single T cell receptor beta chain. Its binding antigen is unknown. No much larger clonotype is one base removed from it; base qualities were not supplied. The data were taken from a study of Ad26.COV2.S vaccination and SARS-CoV-2 variants (dated by TCRdb to the early 2020s). Regarding the research as a whole: Vaccine-arm donors came from COV1001, a multicentre, randomized, double-blind, placebo-controlled phase I-IIa trial of Ad26.COV2.S in healthy adults. Dosing of Ad26.COV2.S was intramuscular, at either 5x10^10 or 1x10^11 viral particles, delivered as one shot or as two shots spaced 56 days apart. TCRbeta repertoire sequencing was used to assess the specificity and breadth of SARS-CoV-2-reactive T cell receptors after Ad26.COV2.S vaccination. The TCR-sequenced set comprised approximately 32 samples: around 20 Ad26.COV2.S vaccine recipients, 5 placebo recipients and 8 SARS-CoV-2 convalescent individuals. Trial participants were randomized into five groups of five, in which low-dose or high-dose Ad26.COV2.S was given once or twice, or placebo was given on both occasions. Blinding of investigators to trial group allocation was maintained during experiments and outcome assessment.

The immunoSEQ Assay was used to sequence TCRbeta CDR3 regions. After extraction, genomic DNA underwent amplification by bias-controlled multiplex PCR, followed by high-throughput sequencing. The authors' pipeline ran thus. Collapsing and filtering of sequences were performed to quantify the absolute abundance of each unique TCRbeta CDR3 region. Usable DNA was measured by amplifying reference genes present in all nucleated cells, and TCRbeta template counts were normalized to that usable DNA to estimate T cell fraction. Repertoire TCRs were annotated as SARS-CoV-2-specific by exact matching of V gene, CDR3 amino acid sequence and J gene to a known reactive TCR set. MIRA supplied the reference SARS-CoV-2 TCR set, which was filtered for enrichment in COVID-19-positive ImmuneCODE repertoires so that public or cross-reactive TCRs were removed. Based on the MIRA antigens, annotated TCRs were further analysed at the level of specific ORF or position within ORF. Breadth was defined as the number of annotated unique rearrangements divided by the total number of unique productive rearrangements, and depth was defined as the summed frequency of the annotated unique rearrangements. Two-sided Wilcoxon rank-sum tests were used to compare TCR breadth between groups. TCRdb provides this immuneACCESS table in a form limited to in-frame rearrangements. Some clones are lacking; in checked studies, under half of them reflect an unresolved V gene, and why the rest are absent is not known. Clonal size and the V and J genes are those of that table, whereas D and trimming came from the DNA. Across this sample there are around 450,000 clones, with 90% seen only once. The ten largest account for about 4.5% of the sample.

The research as a whole found: After vaccination, substantial breadth of spike-specific CD8+ and CD4+ T cell responses was reported. Comparing responses between vaccine doses or regimens was not something the study was powered to do. Vaccine and placebo recipients had comparable non-spike TCR breadth, which fits with the vaccine containing only spike. It was noted by the authors that total T cell responses may have been underestimated by the TCR breadth and depth analyses. Higher spike-specific TCR breadth was observed in Ad26.COV2.S recipients than in placebo recipients (P = 0.0014).

Interpreted using the paper, the treatment or condition label stands for: over 15 received Ad26.COV2.S at low or high dose, single or two shots; several received placebo; per-sample allocation not given. For vaccine and placebo recipients, repertoires were sequenced using samples collected on day 63 after the first injection. Cohort 1b enrolled around 23 adults aged 18-55 years at a single site in Boston, USA, between 29 July and 7 August 2020. As a vaccine, Ad26.COV2.S was a replication-incompetent adenovirus type 26 vector that expressed a prefusion-stabilized SARS-CoV-2 spike protein derived from the original Wuhan strain. V and J lose 4 bases and 1 base, and a span of 11 bases separates them. CDR1 PRHDT and CDR2 FYEKMQ were looked up in the germline V gene (reference sequence). Reading from cysteine to phenylalanine, the CDR3 counts 15 amino acids. Left in the record is the CDR3 DNA by itself, 45 bases read in frame from the first base.

The TCR comes from a person between 18 and 60 years old who received the Ad26.COV2.S COVID-19 vaccine or a placebo. Sequencing used peripheral blood, obtained in a trial of Ad26.COV2.S vaccine versus placebo. This receptor chain uses TRBV13 and TRBJ2-1, with TRBD2 tentatively as D gene (6 bases match). The DNA is as follows: TGTGCCAGCAGCTGGCCCGGGGGTTCCTACAATGAGCAGTTCTTC. It is translated as CASSWPGGSYNEQFF.